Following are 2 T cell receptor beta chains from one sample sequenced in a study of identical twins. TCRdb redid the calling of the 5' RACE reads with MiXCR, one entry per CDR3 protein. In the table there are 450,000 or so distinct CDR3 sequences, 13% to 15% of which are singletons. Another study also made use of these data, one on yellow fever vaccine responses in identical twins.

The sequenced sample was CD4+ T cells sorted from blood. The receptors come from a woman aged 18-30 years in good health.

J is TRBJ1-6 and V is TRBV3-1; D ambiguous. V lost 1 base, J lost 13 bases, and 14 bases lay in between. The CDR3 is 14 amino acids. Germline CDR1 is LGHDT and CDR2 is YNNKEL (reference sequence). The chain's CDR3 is CASSQGSTRMPLHF. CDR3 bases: TGTGCCAGCAGCCAAGGATCTACGAGGATGCCCCTCCACTTT.

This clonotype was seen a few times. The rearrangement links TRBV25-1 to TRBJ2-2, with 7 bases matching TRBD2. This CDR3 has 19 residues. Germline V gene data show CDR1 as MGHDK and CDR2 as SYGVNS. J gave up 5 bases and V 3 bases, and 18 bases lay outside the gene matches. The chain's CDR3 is CASSDPPGGSAHLTGELFF. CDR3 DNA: TGTGCCAGCAGTGATCCCCCCGGGGGGAGCGCCCACTTGACCGGGGAGCTGTTTTTT.